The sequence of this T cell receptor beta chain was determined in a study of T cells after yellow fever vaccination. CDR3 length: 14 residues. Germline V gene sequence: CDR1 ENHRY, CDR2 SYGVKD. V lost 0 bases, J lost 11 bases, and 14 bases lay in between. TCRdb re-called the 5' RACE reads with MiXCR, one entry per CDR3 protein. The profile covers roughly 180,000 distinct CDR3 sequences, with approximately 6.2% appearing a single time and 2.9% taken by the ten largest. The study's findings and limits: High-abundance clonotypes from the bulk population could contaminate FACS-sorted repertoires. Post-booster samples contained most primary-vaccination clones (more than 95% CD4, around 88% CD8).

This clonotype was recorded a few times. Its antigen is not identified. This sequence originates from a man aged 18 to 30 who received the YFV17D yellow fever vaccine. The sequencing here drew on CD4+ T cells sorted from PBMCs, taken on the day of the first yellow fever vaccination. The chain is built from TRBV10-3 and TRBJ1-3; D not certain. The chain's CDR3 is CAISESFGERAIYF. The CDR3 nucleotides are TGTGCCATCAGTGAGTCTTTTGGGGAGAGAGCCATATATTTT.